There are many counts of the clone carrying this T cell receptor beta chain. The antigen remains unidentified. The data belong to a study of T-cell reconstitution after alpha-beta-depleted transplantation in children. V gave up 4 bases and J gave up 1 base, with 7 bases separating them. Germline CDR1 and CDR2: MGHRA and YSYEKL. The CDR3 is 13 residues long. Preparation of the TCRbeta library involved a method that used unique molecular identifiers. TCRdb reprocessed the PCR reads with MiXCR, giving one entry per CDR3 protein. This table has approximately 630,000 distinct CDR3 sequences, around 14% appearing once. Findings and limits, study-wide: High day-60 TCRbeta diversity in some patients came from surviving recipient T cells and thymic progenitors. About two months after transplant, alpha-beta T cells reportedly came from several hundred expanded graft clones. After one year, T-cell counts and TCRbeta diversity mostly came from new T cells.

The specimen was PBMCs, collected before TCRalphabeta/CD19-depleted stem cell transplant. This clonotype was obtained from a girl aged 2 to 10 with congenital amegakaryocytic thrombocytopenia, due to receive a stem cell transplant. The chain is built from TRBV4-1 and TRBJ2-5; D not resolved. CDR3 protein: CASSPVLQETQYF. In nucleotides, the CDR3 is TGCGCCAGCAGCCCCGTACTCCAAGAGACCCAGTACTTC.